The 10 T cell receptor beta chains in this list originate from one sample, sequenced in a study of shared T cell receptors in the human thymus (dated by TCRdb to the early 2020s). The library was produced with the immunoSEQ multiplex PCR assay. Drawn from immuneACCESS, this table holds only the in-frame rearrangements with V and J called that TCRdb kept. Clones are partly lost; checked studies trace under half to an unresolved V gene and leave the rest unexplained. The sample records around 65,000 clones, around 96% of which are singletons. The ten most abundant clones make up around 0.03% of the sample. The specimen sequenced was thymocytes. These receptor sequences come from a human donor.

This chain uses TRBV28 with TRBJ1-6; a possible D gene is TRBD1 (6 bases). The CDR3 is 15 residues long. From germline, CDR1 is MDHEN and CDR2 SYDVKM. Trimming removed 10 bases from V and 7 bases from J, with 20 bases in between. Written as DNA, the CDR3 is TGTGCCACCCTAAGGGGGGCGCGAAGGAATTCACCCCTCCACTTT. The encoded protein is CATLRGARRNSPLHF.

In nucleotides, the CDR3 is TGTGCCAGCACGTCTTTCTCCTACGAGCAGTACTTC. It translates to CASTSFSYEQYF. The genes are TRBV7-2 and TRBJ2-7; D remains ambiguous. This CDR3 has 12 amino acids. Germline CDR1 is SGHTA and CDR2 is FQGNSA. Trimming took 7 bases from V and 0 from J, leaving 7 bases between them.

This clone was recorded once. The rearrangement uses TRBV6-6 and TRBJ2-3; 9 bases map to TRBD2. V shed 8 bases, J shed 4 bases, and the junction held 10 bases outside the gene matches. The germline gives CDR1 MNHNY, CDR2 SVGAGI (reference sequence). The CDR3 consists of 15 residues. The CDR3: CASSRGRGGSDTQYF. The CDR3 DNA sequence: TGTGCCAGCTCGCGGGGGCGGGGGGGCTCAGATACGCAGTATTTT.

The V call is TRBV27, the J call TRBJ2-1; TRBD1 aligns across 7 bases. The V gene end was trimmed by 6 bases and the J gene end by 8 bases; junction bases not matched to a gene: 10. CDR1 MNHEY and CDR2 SMNVEV come from the germline V gene (reference sequence). This CDR3 spans 14 amino acids. The CDR3 DNA reads as TGTGCCAGCAGGGGACAGACCCACCAGGATGAGCAGTTCTTC. This translates into CASRGQTHQDEQFF.

The rearrangement uses TRBV4-1 and TRBJ2-1, with 13 bases that match TRBD2. V trimming: 0 bases; J trimming: 0 bases; junction bases outside the gene matches: 8. This CDR3 spans 20 amino acids. CDR1 MGHRA and CDR2 YSYEKL come from the germline V gene. CDR3 region: CASSQDPKLAGGISYNEQFF. CDR3 sequence (DNA): TGCGCCAGCAGCCAAGATCCAAAACTAGCGGGGGGGATCTCCTACAATGAGCAGTTCTTC.

The J gene is TRBJ1-5, the V gene TRBV7-2, with no clear D. With 2 bases removed from V and 0 bases from J, the gap between germline ends came to 20 bases. The CDR3 consists of 19 residues. Germline V lookup: CDR1 SGHTA, CDR2 FQGNSA. CDR3 in DNA: TGTGCCAGCAGCTTATCCGGACCGATGGGCCTATATAGCAATCAGCCCCAGCATTTT. This sequence encodes CASSLSGPMGLYSNQPQHF.

This chain links TRBV29-1 with TRBJ2-4; the D call may be TRBD1 or TRBD2 (6 bases each). Germline values: CDR1 SQVTM, CDR2 ANQGSEA. This CDR3 is 17 amino acids long. V shed 0 bases and J shed 2 bases, with 17 bases lying between them. The CDR3 nucleotides are TGCAGCGTTGAAGAAAAACTCGGGGGCTGGACCAAAAACATTCAGTACTTC. Its translation: CSVEEKLGGWTKNIQYF.

The chain recombines TRBV15 with TRBJ1-1; 7 positions match TRBD1. Germline assignment: CDR1 LNHNV and CDR2 YYDKDF (reference sequence). The CDR3 has 16 amino acids. The ends lost 3 bases at V and 2 bases at J; junction bases unmatched: 9. The CDR3, as DNA: TGTGCCACCAGCAGCCGGGACAGTAAGTTTAACACTGAAGCTTTCTTT. This codes for CATSSRDSKFNTEAFF.

This rearrangement joins TRBV5-6 to TRBJ1-2, with no clear D. The CDR3 is made up of 16 amino acids. Trimming took 1 base from V and 3 from J, leaving 16 bases between them. Looked up from germline, CDR1 is SGHDT and CDR2 is YYEEEE. The CDR3 region is CASSLPGWGVDYGYTF. The CDR3 DNA follows: TGTGCCAGCAGCTTGCCCGGGTGGGGAGTAGACTATGGCTACACCTTC.

The chain combines TRBV4-3 with TRBJ2-4; a weak D match, TRBD2 (7 bases). The V and J ends lost 4 bases and 3 bases respectively, with 28 bases between them. Germline CDR1 LGHNA, CDR2 YSLEER. This CDR3 comprises 20 residues. The CDR3 coding sequence is TGCGCCAGCAGCCCAAGAGGGGGGGCCGACTCCCGACTTCTCAAAAACATTCAGTACTTC. It yields the protein CASSPRGGADSRLLKNIQYF.